A selection of T cell receptor beta chains follows, all from one sample in a study of cytomegalovirus exposure and HLA in healthy donors. Profiled with immunoSEQ multiplex PCR; TCRdb holds only in-frame clones, not every one. This table holds over 150,000 clones, about 83% found once. Sequencing was carried out using PBMCs. Every receptor here comes from a girl aged 10-17 years in good health and CMV-seropositive. Both conserved end residues are part of each CDR3. The order of the fields is V gene, clone size, D gene, J gene, CDR3 DNA, CDR3 protein. A D gene is named only where the DNA matches it firmly. Not every row has a clone size; where given, it reads once, few, many or a size class.

TRBV5-1	NA	NA	TRBJ1-6	TGCGCCAGCACCTCCGGGGACTCCCTCCACTTT	CASTSGDSLHF
TRBV4-2	once	NA	TRBJ2-7	TGTGCCAGCAGTCCTAGACCGGGACACGCTGAATACGAGCAGTACTTC	CASSPRPGHAEYEQYF
TRBV14	NA	NA	TRBJ1-1	TGTGCCAGCAGCCAAGCTTACAGGGAGGGTGGGAACACTGAAGCTTTCTTT	CASSQAYREGGNTEAFF
TRBV19	NA	TRBD1	TRBJ1-2	TGTGCCAGTAGTATCCTCCGGGACAGGGGGAACTATGGCTACACCTTC	CASSILRDRGNYGYTF
TRBV7-8	NA	NA	TRBJ2-5	TGTGCCAGCAGCTTAGCGCAGCGACCGAGGGCGGAGACCCAGTACTTC	CASSLAQRPRAETQYF
TRBV7-9	NA	TRBD2	TRBJ2-2	TGTGCCAGCAGCCTCGCGGGGGGTACCGGGGAGCTGTTTTTT	CASSLAGGTGELFF
TRBV19	NA	NA	TRBJ1-4	TGTGCCAGTAGTATAGACCACAGGGAGAGTAATGAAAAACTGTTTTTT	CASSIDHRESNEKLFF
TRBV5-1	NA	TRBD1	TRBJ1-2	TGCGCCAGCAGCCTCGAGGACAGGGAAGGCTACACCTTC	CASSLEDREGYTF
TRBV27	NA	TRBD1	TRBJ1-2	TGTGCCAGCAGCGGATGGACAGGCCGGGGCTACACCTTC	CASSGWTGRGYTF
TRBV11-3	NA	TRBD2	TRBJ2-5	TGTGCCAGCAGTATATTGGACTGGGGAGCGGGAGAGGCCCAGTACTTC	CASSILDWGAGEAQYF
TRBV6-1	NA	TRBD2	TRBJ2-3	TGTGCCATCAGACTAGCGGTGCGCACAGATACGCAGTATTTT	CAIRLAVRTDTQYF
TRBV5-1	NA	NA	TRBJ1-2	TGCGCCAGCAGCTTGGCAGGATCCAAGATTAGCTATGGCTACACCTTC	CASSLAGSKISYGYTF
TRBV5-8	NA	NA	TRBJ2-6	TGTGCCAGCAGCTTGGCAGGCTCTGGGGCCAACGTCCTGACTTTC	CASSLAGSGANVLTF
TRBV9	NA	NA	TRBJ1-2	TGTGCCAGCAGCGCGAGTCCGTACAGGGCCCGGGGTGGCTACACCTTC	CASSASPYRARGGYTF
TRBV11-2	NA	NA	TRBJ2-3	TGTGCCAGCAGCTCCTTAGGGGGAGGCACAGATACGCAGTATTTT	CASSSLGGGTDTQYF
TRBV20-1	NA	NA	TRBJ1-1	TGCAGTGCTAGTATATCCGCTGAAGCTTTCTTT	CSASISAEAFF
TRBV28	NA	NA	TRBJ2-5	TGTGCCAGCAGTCTTGGACAGAATACCCCGTCCGAGACCCAGTACTTC	CASSLGQNTPSETQYF
TRBV27	NA	NA	TRBJ2-1	TGTGCCAGCAGTTTGTATAATGAGCAGTTCTTC	CASSLYNEQFF
TRBV6-1	NA	TRBD2	TRBJ2-7	TGTGCCAGCAGTGAATCCAGCGGGGGGCCGAGCGAGCAGTACTTC	CASSESSGGPSEQYF
TRBV4-2	NA	NA	TRBJ2-5	TGTGCCAGCAGCCAAGATAGAGAGACCCAGTACTTC	CASSQDRETQYF
TRBV27	NA	TRBD1	TRBJ1-1	TGTGCCAGCAGTTTAAACAGGGGTGAGGAGGCTTTCTTT	CASSLNRGEEAFF
TRBV7-3	NA	TRBD1	TRBJ1-2	TGTGCCAGCAGCGCCAACCCGGGACAGGGCGGGATATATGGCTACACCTTC	CASSANPGQGGIYGYTF
TRBV19	NA	NA	TRBJ1-2	TGTGCCAGTAGTAGCACTTCAACGACCAGGGAATTGGATGGCTACACCTTC	CASSSTSTTRELDGYTF
TRBV27	NA	NA	TRBJ1-1	TGTGCCAGCAGTTTATTCCCGGGAAACACTGAAGCTTTCTTT	CASSLFPGNTEAFF
TRBV5-1	NA	NA	TRBJ2-2	TGCGCCAGCAGCTTGCCACAGACAGGGAACACCGGGGAGCTGTTTTTT	CASSLPQTGNTGELFF
TRBV7-2	NA	TRBD2	TRBJ2-2	TGTGCCAGCAGCTTGGATCAGCGGGGGGCCAACGGGGAGCTGTTTTTT	CASSLDQRGANGELFF
TRBV5-5	few	TRBD1	TRBJ1-1	TGTGCCAGCAGCTTGGGAGGGGGCTACACTGAAGCTTTCTTT	CASSLGGGYTEAFF
TRBV10-2	NA	NA	TRBJ2-1	TGCGCCAGCAGCCCTTCGACAAGGGAGAATGAGCAGTTCTTC	CASSPSTRENEQFF
TRBV20-1	NA	TRBD1	TRBJ2-1	TGCAGTGCTGGGACAGTAGAGCAGTTCTTC	CSAGTVEQFF
TRBV9	NA	TRBD1	TRBJ1-2	TGTGCCAGCAGCCAGGGGGGCAGCTATGGCTACACCTTC	CASSQGGSYGYTF